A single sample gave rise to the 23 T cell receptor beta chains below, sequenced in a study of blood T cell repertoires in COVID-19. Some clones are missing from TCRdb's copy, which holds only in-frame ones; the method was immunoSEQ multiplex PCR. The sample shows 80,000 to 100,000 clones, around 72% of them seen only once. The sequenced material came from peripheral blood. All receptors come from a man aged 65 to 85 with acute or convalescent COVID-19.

CDR3 nucleotide sequence: TGTGCCAGCGGCCGGGACAGGGGGAACAATGAGCAGTTCTTC. This sequence encodes CASGRDRGNNEQFF. The gene calls are TRBV2 and TRBJ2-1, with TRBD1 matching over 11 bases. Germline lookup yields CDR1 SNHLY and CDR2 FYNNEI. The V gene end was trimmed by 8 bases and the J gene end by 5 bases; junction bases not matched to a gene: 5. This CDR3 contains 14 residues.

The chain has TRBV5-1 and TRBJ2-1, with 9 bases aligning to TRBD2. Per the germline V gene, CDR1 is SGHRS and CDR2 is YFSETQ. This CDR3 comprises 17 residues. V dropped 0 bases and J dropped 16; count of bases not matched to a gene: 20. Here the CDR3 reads CASSLAAAGGREGRRFF. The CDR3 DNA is TGCGCCAGCAGCTTGGCCGCGGCGGGAGGGCGAGAGGGGAGGAGATTCTTC.

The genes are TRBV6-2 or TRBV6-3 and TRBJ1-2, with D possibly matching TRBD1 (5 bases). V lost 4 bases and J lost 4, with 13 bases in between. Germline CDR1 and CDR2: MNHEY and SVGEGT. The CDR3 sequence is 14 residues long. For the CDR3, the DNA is TGTGCCAGCAGTTGGGGCCGACTCCGCTATGGCTACACCTTC. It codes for CASSWGRLRYGYTF.

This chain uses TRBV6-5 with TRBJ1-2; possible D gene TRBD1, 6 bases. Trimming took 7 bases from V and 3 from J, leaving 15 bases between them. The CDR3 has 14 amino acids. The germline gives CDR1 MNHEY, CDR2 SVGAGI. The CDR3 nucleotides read TGTGCCAGCACCCAGGGCAGGGGTTACTATGGCTACACCTTC. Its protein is CASTQGRGYYGYTF.

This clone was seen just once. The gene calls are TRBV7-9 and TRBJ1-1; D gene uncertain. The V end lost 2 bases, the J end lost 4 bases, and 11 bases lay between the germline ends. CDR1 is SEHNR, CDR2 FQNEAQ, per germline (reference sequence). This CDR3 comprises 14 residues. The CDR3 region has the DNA TGTGCCAGCAGCTTACTTCTTTCGGGCACTGAAGCTTTCTTT. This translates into CASSLLLSGTEAFF.

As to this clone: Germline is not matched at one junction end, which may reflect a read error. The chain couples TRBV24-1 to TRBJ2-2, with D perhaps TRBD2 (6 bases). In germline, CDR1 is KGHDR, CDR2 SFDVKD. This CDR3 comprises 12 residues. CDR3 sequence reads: CAPWGDTGELFF. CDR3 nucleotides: TGCGCCCCATGGGGGGACACCGGGGAGCTGTTTTTT.

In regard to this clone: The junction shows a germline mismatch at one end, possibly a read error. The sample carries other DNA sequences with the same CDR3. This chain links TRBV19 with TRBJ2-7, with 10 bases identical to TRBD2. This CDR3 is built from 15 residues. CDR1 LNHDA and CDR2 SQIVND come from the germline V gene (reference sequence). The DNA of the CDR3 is TGTGCCAGTAGTATAGGAGCGGGAGGGATCTACGAACAGTACTTC. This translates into CASSIGAGGIYEQYF. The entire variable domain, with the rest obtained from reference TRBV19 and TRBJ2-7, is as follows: DGGITQSPKYLFRKEGQNVTLSCEQNLNHDAMYWYRQDPGQGLRLIYYSQIVNDFQKGDIAEGYSVSREKKESFPLTVTSAQKNPTAFYLCASSIGAGGIYEQYFGPGTRLTVT.

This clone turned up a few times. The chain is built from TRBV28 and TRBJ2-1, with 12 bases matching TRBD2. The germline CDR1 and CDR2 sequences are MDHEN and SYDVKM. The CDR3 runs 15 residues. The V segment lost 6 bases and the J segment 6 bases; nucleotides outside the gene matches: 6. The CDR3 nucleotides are TGTGCCAGCAGCCGTGGACTAGCGGGGACCAATGAGCAGTTCTTC. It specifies CASSRGLAGTNEQFF. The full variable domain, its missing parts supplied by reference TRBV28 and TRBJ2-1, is DVKVTQSSRYLVKRTGEKVFLECVQDMDHENMFWYRQDPGLGLRLIYFSYDVKMKEKGDIPEGYSVSREKKERFSLILESASTNQTSMYLCASSRGLAGTNEQFFGPGTRLTVL.

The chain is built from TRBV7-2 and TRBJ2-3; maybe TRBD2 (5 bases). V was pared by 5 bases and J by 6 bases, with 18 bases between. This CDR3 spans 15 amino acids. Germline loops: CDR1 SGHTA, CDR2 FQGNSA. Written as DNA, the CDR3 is TGTGCCAGCAGCCCCTTGGGCGGGCCGGGGGATACGCAGTATTTT. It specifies CASSPLGGPGDTQYF.

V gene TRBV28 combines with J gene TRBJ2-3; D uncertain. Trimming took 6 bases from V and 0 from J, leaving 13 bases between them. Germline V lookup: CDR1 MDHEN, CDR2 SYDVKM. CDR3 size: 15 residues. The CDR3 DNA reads TGTGCCAGCAGCTTGGGCTTTACAAGCACAGATACGCAGTATTTT. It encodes CASSLGFTSTDTQYF.

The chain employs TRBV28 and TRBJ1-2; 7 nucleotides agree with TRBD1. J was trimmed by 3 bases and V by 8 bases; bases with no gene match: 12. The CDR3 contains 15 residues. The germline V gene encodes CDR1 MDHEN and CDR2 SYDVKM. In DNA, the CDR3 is TGTGCCAGCGGGCCGGACAGGACGGGGGACTATGGCTACACCTTC. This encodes CASGPDRTGDYGYTF.

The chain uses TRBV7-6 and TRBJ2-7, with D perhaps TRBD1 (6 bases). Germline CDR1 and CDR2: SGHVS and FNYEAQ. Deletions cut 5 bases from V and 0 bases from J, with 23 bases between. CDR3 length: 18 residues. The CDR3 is CASSLGTLGPFISYEQYF. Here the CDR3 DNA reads TGTGCCAGCAGCCTTGGGACACTCGGCCCCTTTATCTCCTACGAGCAGTACTTC.

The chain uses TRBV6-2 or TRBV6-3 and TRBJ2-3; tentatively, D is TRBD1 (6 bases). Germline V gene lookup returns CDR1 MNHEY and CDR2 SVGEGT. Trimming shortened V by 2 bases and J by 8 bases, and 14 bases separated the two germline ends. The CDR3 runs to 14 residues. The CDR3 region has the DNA TGTGCCAGCAGTTACGTGGGGGCGCAAGCTACGCAGTATTTT. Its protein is CASSYVGAQATQYF.

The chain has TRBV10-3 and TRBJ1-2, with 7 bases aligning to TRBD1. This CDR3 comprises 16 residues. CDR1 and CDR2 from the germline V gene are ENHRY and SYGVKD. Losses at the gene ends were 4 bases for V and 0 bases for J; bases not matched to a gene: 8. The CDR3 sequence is CAISGWDRSSNYGYTF. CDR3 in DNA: TGTGCCATCAGTGGTTGGGACAGATCATCTAACTATGGCTACACCTTC.

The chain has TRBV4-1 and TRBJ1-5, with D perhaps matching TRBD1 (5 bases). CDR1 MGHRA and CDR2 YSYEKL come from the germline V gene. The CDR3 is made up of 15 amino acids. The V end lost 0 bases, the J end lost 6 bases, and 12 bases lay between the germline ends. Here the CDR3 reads CASSQDSLGGQPQHF. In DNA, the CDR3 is TGCGCCAGCAGCCAAGATAGCCTCGGGGGTCAGCCCCAGCATTTT.

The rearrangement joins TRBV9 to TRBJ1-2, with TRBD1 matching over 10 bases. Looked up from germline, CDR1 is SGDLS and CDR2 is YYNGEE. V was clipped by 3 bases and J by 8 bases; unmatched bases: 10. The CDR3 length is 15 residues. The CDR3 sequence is CASSAMTGGGRGYTF. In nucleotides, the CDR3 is TGTGCCAGCAGCGCTATGACAGGGGGCGGGAGGGGCTACACCTTC.

CDR3 coding DNA: TGTGCCAGCTCAAGGGACAGCGGGGAGCAGTACTTC. Its protein product is CASSRDSGEQYF. The chain combines TRBV18 with TRBJ2-7, with D possibly being TRBD1 (7 bases). In germline, CDR1 is KGHSH, CDR2 LQKENI. The CDR3 has 12 residues. Trimming pared 5 bases from V and 7 bases from J, leaving 12 bases between.

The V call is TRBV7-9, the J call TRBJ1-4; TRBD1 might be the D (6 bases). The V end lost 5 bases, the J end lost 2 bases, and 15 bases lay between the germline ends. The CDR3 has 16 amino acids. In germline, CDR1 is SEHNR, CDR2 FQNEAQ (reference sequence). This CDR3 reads CASSLRGSGTNEKLFF. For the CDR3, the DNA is TGTGCCAGCAGCCTCAGGGGATCGGGCACTAATGAAAAACTGTTTTTT.

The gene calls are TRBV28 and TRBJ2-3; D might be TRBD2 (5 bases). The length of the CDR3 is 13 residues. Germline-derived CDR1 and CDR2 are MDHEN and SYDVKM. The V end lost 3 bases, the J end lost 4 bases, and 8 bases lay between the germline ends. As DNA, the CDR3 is TGTGCCAGCAGTTTGCGCGGGCCAGATACGCAGTATTTT. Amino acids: CASSLRGPDTQYF.

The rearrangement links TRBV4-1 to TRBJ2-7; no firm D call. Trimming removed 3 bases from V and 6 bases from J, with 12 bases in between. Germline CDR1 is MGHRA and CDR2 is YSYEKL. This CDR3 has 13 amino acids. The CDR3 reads CASSHGPNIEQYF. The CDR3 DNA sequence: TGCGCCAGCAGCCATGGCCCAAATATCGAGCAGTACTTC.

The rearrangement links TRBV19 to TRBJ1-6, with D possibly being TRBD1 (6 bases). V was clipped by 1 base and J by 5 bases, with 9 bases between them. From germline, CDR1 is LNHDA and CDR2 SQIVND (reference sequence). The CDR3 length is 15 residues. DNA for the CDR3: TGTGCCAGTAGTATAGCGGACAGAAATAATTCACCCCTCCACTTT. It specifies CASSIADRNNSPLHF.

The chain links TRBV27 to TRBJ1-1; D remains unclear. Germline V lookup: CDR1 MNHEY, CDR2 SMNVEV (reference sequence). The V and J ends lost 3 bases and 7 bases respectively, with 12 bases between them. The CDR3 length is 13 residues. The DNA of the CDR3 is TGTGCCAGCAGTTTTGGGCCGAGCAGTGAAGCTTTCTTT. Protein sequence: CASSFGPSSEAFF.

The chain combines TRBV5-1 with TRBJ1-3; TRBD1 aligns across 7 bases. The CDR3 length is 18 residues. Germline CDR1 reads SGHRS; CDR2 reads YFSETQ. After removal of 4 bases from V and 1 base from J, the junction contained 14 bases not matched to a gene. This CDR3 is CASSGRGQENPSGNTIYF. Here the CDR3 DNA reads TGCGCCAGCAGCGGCCGAGGACAGGAGAACCCATCTGGAAACACCATATATTTT.